The rows below give T cell receptor beta chains drawn from one sample of a study of blood T cell repertoires in COVID-19. This table comes from immunoSEQ multiplex PCR, and its TCRdb copy is limited to in-frame clones, with some not included. The top ten hold about 2% of the sample, which has more than 250,000 clones, 80% to 90% seen once. Sequencing was performed on PBMCs or T cells enriched from blood (not recorded which). The receptor source for this set is a man aged 25 to 40 who had recovered from COVID-19. CDR3s include the opening cysteine and the closing phenylalanine or tryptophan. A D gene is named only where the DNA matches it firmly. Size is omitted from some rows. Given values are once, few, many or a class for expanded clones.

abundance,d_gene,j_gene,v_gene,CDR3nt,CDR3aa
NA,TRBD2,TRBJ2-3,TRBV7-9,TGTGCCAGCAGCTTAGGACTAGCGGGGAGCACAGATACGCAGTATTTT,CASSLGLAGSTDTQYF
once,NA,TRBJ1-1,TRBV5-1,TGCGCCAGCAGATATATTTCGGACAATCCTTACACTGAAGCTTTCTTT,CASRYISDNPYTEAFF
NA,TRBD1,TRBJ1-2,TRBV7-9,TGTGCCAGCAGCCCAGGGGGCGGCTATGGCTACACCTTC,CASSPGGGYGYTF
NA,NA,TRBJ2-3,TRBV5-6,TGTGCCAGCAGCTTAGGAGCTACGCAGTATTTT,CASSLGATQYF
NA,NA,TRBJ2-2,TRBV6-2/TRBV6-3,TGTGCCAGCAGTTACTCAAGGAGCGGGGAGCTGTTTTTT,CASSYSRSGELFF
few,NA,TRBJ1-4,TRBV12-5,TGTGCTAGTGGTGCAGACAGTGCTCAAAAACTGTTTTTT,CASGADSAQKLFF
NA,NA,TRBJ1-2,TRBV19,TGTGCCAGTAGCCCGGACTCAGGAGGCTACACCTTC,CASSPDSGGYTF
NA,NA,TRBJ2-1,TRBV7-2,TGTGCCAGCAGCTTAGCTTCAAGGGAGGCTAATTTCAATGAGCAGTTCTTC,CASSLASREANFNEQFF
NA,TRBD1,TRBJ1-1,TRBV2,TGTGCCAGCAGAGGACGACAGGGGCCGAACACTGAAGCTTTCTTT,CASRGRQGPNTEAFF
NA,NA,TRBJ1-1,TRBV19,TGTGCCAGTAGTACTCGCGGAGGGACTGAAGCTTTCTTT,CASSTRGGTEAFF
NA,TRBD2,TRBJ2-4,TRBV5-6,TGTGCCAGCAGCCGCGGACTAGCGGGGGCAACCAAAAACATTCAGTACTTC,CASSRGLAGATKNIQYF
NA,NA,TRBJ2-1,TRBV7-2,TGTGCCAGCAAACCCCAATGGGGGGGCCTTTTCAATGAGCAGTTCTTC,CASKPQWGGLFNEQFF
NA,NA,TRBJ1-2,TRBV6-5,TGTGCCAGCAGAGTACTTGGCTATGGCTACACCTTC,CASRVLGYGYTF
NA,TRBD2,TRBJ2-2,TRBV9,TGTGCCAGCAGCGTATTTGTAGCGGGAGGTCGACTGTTTTTT,CASSVFVAGGRLFF
NA,TRBD1,TRBJ1-4,TRBV6-5,TGTGCCAGCAGTTACTTACCCGGGACAGGGGATGAAAAACTGTTTTTT,CASSYLPGTGDEKLFF
NA,NA,TRBJ1-5,TRBV7-3,TGTGCCAGCAGCTTAGGTACGCGGGAAAATCAGCCCCAGCATTTT,CASSLGTRENQPQHF
NA,NA,TRBJ1-1,TRBV7-6,TGTGCCAGCAGCAAGAGGGGGGGCCGGGACACTGAAGCTTTCTTT,CASSKRGGRDTEAFF
NA,TRBD1,TRBJ2-1,TRBV5-4,TGTGCCAGCAGCTTGGGCGGACAGGGGTACAATGAGCAGTTCTTC,CASSLGGQGYNEQFF
once,NA,TRBJ2-5,TRBV19,TGTGCCAGTAGTATGAGTAGGGGAGAGACCCAGTACTTC,CASSMSRGETQYF
NA,NA,TRBJ1-2,TRBV3-1/TRBV3-2,TGTGCCAGCAGCCGGAACTATAATGGCTACACCTTC,CASSRNYNGYTF
NA,TRBD1,TRBJ2-7,TRBV18,TGTGCCAGCTCAGCGGGACAGGGCTACGAGCAGTACTTC,CASSAGQGYEQYF
NA,NA,TRBJ1-5,TRBV27,TGTGCCAGCAGTAAAAGGGGGGGACTCTATAGCAATCAGCCCCAGCATTTT,CASSKRGGLYSNQPQHF
NA,TRBD1,TRBJ1-2,TRBV10-3,TGTGCCATCCGACAGGGTCCCAACTATGGCTACACCTTC,CAIRQGPNYGYTF
NA,NA,TRBJ1-3,TRBV5-1,TGCGCCAGCAGCTTGGGGGGCGGAAACACCATATATTTT,CASSLGGGNTIYF
NA,NA,TRBJ1-6,TRBV6-4,TGTGCCAGCAGTGTGGGGGCCAATTCACCCCTCCACTTT,CASSVGANSPLHF
few,TRBD2,TRBJ2-1,TRBV4-1,TGCGCCAGCAGCCAAGAAGGGGATGGACTAGCGGATGAGCAGTTCTTC,CASSQEGDGLADEQFF
NA,TRBD1,TRBJ1-2,TRBV19,TGTGCCAGTAGTATCGGGACAGGGATGGATGGCTACACCTTC,CASSIGTGMDGYTF
medium-sized,TRBD1,TRBJ1-1,TRBV6-1,TGTGCCAGCAGTGAAGGGGCAGGGGGCCACACTGAAGCTTTCTTT,CASSEGAGGHTEAFF
few,TRBD1,TRBJ2-3,TRBV4-1,TGCGCCAGCAGCCAAAACAGGGGGGCGGGCACAGATACGCAGTATTTT,CASSQNRGAGTDTQYF
few,NA,TRBJ2-7,TRBV7-9,TGTGCCAGCAGCTTCACCGACAGCGGGTTCTGGTACTTC,CASSFTDSGFWYF
NA,NA,TRBJ2-7,TRBV6-5,TGTGCCAGCAGTTATTTGGACACCCTCAACGAGCAGTACTTC,CASSYLDTLNEQYF
NA,NA,TRBJ1-5,TRBV7-8,TGTGCCAGCAGCCGACGCGGATTCGGACAGATCAATCAGCCCCAGCATTTT,CASSRRGFGQINQPQHF
few,NA,TRBJ1-4,TRBV20-1,TGCAGTCCCGACAGTCCTGAAAAACTGTTTTTT,CSPDSPEKLFF
NA,NA,TRBJ1-3,TRBV7-2,TGTGCCAGCAGCCTTACACACGGAAACACCATATATTTT,CASSLTHGNTIYF
NA,NA,TRBJ2-7,TRBV18,TGTGCCAGCTCACCAGGGCCCCAGCGGTACGAGCAGTACTTC,CASSPGPQRYEQYF
NA,NA,TRBJ2-2,TRBV2,TGTGCCAGCAGCGCCACTTCGAGATGGGAGCTGTTTTTT,CASSATSRWELFF
NA,TRBD2,TRBJ2-1,TRBV5-1,TGCGCCAGCAGCTTGGCGGGACTAGCGGGCAATGAGCAGTTCTTC,CASSLAGLAGNEQFF
NA,NA,TRBJ1-2,TRBV7-2,TGTGCCAGCAGCTTCGTCGACTATGGCTACACCTTC,CASSFVDYGYTF
NA,NA,TRBJ2-7,TRBV10-3,TGTGCCATCAGTGAGTTATCTTATACCTACGAGCAGTACTTC,CAISELSYTYEQYF
NA,TRBD1,TRBJ2-2,TRBV5-1,TGCGCCAGCAGCGTTCCACAGGGGGGCGCCGGGGAGCTGTTTTTT,CASSVPQGGAGELFF
once,NA,TRBJ2-1,TRBV30,TGTGCCTTTATTCCAGGGTTAACCTACAATGAGCAGTTCTTC,CAFIPGLTYNEQFF
NA,NA,TRBJ1-4,TRBV29-1,TGCAGCGTTGATGACCCTGGGACAATCGAAGAAAAACTGTTTTTT,CSVDDPGTIEEKLFF
few,TRBD2,TRBJ2-3,TRBV6-4,TGTGCCAGCAGTTTTAGCGGGGGATCCACAGATACGCAGTATTTT,CASSFSGGSTDTQYF
NA,NA,TRBJ1-2,TRBV4-2,TGTGCCAGCAGCCAAGAAAGGGGGACTACAGGGAATGGCTACACCTTC,CASSQERGTTGNGYTF
NA,TRBD2,TRBJ2-5,TRBV5-6,TGTGCCAGCAGCAGGAGGACGGGGGGGCCTCAGACCCAGTACTTC,CASSRRTGGPQTQYF
NA,TRBD1,TRBJ2-7,TRBV12-5,TGTGCTAGTGGTTTGCGGGTGGCCGGGACAGGGCCCCCCTACGAGCAGTACTTC,CASGLRVAGTGPPYEQYF
NA,TRBD1,TRBJ1-5,TRBV5-4,TGTGCCAGCAGCTCGGGACAGGGGAGCAATCAGCCCCAGCATTTT,CASSSGQGSNQPQHF
few,NA,TRBJ1-5,TRBV5-6,TGTGCCAGCAGCTCGCTCCAAACGGGCAATCAGCCCCAGCATTTT,CASSSLQTGNQPQHF
NA,NA,TRBJ2-3,TRBV10-3,TGTGCCATCAGTGAGTCGGGCGGACTGGGTCCAGATACGCAGTATTTT,CAISESGGLGPDTQYF
NA,NA,TRBJ1-1,TRBV29-1,TGCAGCGTTGGGTATTGGGGGGGAAACACTGAAGCTTTCTTT,CSVGYWGGNTEAFF
NA,NA,TRBJ2-5,TRBV15,TGTGCCACCAGCAGAGATCGGGTCCGGGAGACCCAGTACTTC,CATSRDRVRETQYF
NA,NA,TRBJ2-7,TRBV18,TGTGCCAGCTCACCCAAGGGGGTTCGGTACGAGCAGTACTTC,CASSPKGVRYEQYF
NA,NA,TRBJ1-4,TRBV27,TGTGCCAGCAGTTTAATATACAACCCTAATGAAAAACTGTTTTTT,CASSLIYNPNEKLFF
few,TRBD1,TRBJ2-1,TRBV24-1,TGTGCCACCAGTGATTTGACAGGGGGCTTCTATGAGCAGTTCTTC,CATSDLTGGFYEQFF
once,TRBD2,TRBJ2-5,TRBV6-6,TGTGCCAGCAGTTTAGCGGGGGGAGCCCAAGAGACCCAGTACTTC,CASSLAGGAQETQYF
NA,NA,TRBJ2-2,TRBV7-8,TGTGCCAGCAGGAGGAGGGAGGACACCGGGGAGCTGTTTTTT,CASRRREDTGELFF
few,NA,TRBJ2-5,TRBV3-1/TRBV3-2,TGTGCCAGCCGACAGCAAGAGACCCAGTACTTC,CASRQQETQYF
NA,TRBD2,TRBJ2-5,TRBV27,TGTGCCAGCAGTTTTCTCGGGGGGGCCCAAGAGACCCAGTACTTC,CASSFLGGAQETQYF
NA,NA,TRBJ1-1,TRBV29-1,TGCAGCGTTTCCAGGGTATTTAGCACTGAAGCTTTCTTT,CSVSRVFSTEAFF
NA,NA,TRBJ1-1,TRBV7-9,TGTGCCAGCAGCCCGAGGGCAGGTAACACTGAAGCTTTCTTT,CASSPRAGNTEAFF